The sequence of this T cell receptor (beta chain) was determined in a study of T-cell memory formation after mild COVID-19. Germline CDR1 ENHRY, CDR2 SYGVKD. V dropped 2 bases and J dropped 2 bases, with 13 bases sitting between them. CDR3 length: 17 residues. TCRdb redid the calling of the 5' RACE reads with MiXCR, one entry per CDR3 protein. The sample has nearly 350,000 distinct CDR3 sequences, roughly 13% seen once; the top ten hold roughly 23%. V gene TRBV10-3 combines with J gene TRBJ2-6; the D gene is possibly TRBD1 (6 bases). The material sequenced was PBMCs or a T cell subset sorted from them (not recorded which). The TCR originated in a young man who had mild COVID-19 (a few samples of this study predate the infection). Cell type and time point are not known. CDR3 residues: CAISEVGGSPGANVLTF. CDR3 coding DNA: TGTGCCATCAGTGAGGTTGGGGGCAGCCCTGGGGCCAACGTCCTGACTTTC.